This T cell receptor beta chain was sequenced in a study of blood T cell repertoires in COVID-19. Across the study: From T cells, B-cell-depleted T cells, or PBMCs came the material, which was cDNA or gDNA.

As handled by the study authors: Reference gene primer amplification yielded estimated nucleated cell counts. The table came from immunoSEQ multiplex PCR; TCRdb's copy has only in-frame clones and leaves some out. The V and J calls and clone size come from that table; D and trimming were worked out from the DNA. The table has some 320,000 clones, roughly nine tenths seen once. The junction had 11 bases not matched to a gene; V was cut back by 4 bases and J by 8 bases. The germline gives CDR1 SGHRS, CDR2 YFSETQ. This CDR3 region has 14 residues. This clone was observed once. The clonotype comes from a woman aged 25 to 39 who had been exposed to COVID-19. The chain couples TRBV5-1 to TRBJ1-1; 7 bases align to TRBD1. Source material: PBMCs or T cells enriched from blood (not recorded which). DNA for the CDR3: TGCGCCAGCAGCCGCCAACAGGGGACCCAAGAAGCTTTCTTT. It is translated as CASSRQQGTQEAFF.